This TCR beta chain was sequenced during a study of T cell responses to AZD1222 COVID-19 vaccine (dated by TCRdb to the early 2020s). Study-level background: TCR sequencing was performed for fewer than 250 trial participants, of whom roughly 200 were given two doses of AZD1222 and around 25 were given two doses of MenACWY control vaccine. Enrollment into the trials was organized by age into subgroups of 18-55, 56-69 and 70-plus years, and those subgroups contained approximately 160, 26 and 62 TCR-sequenced participants, respectively.

The time point label on this specimen signifies: about 28 days (+/-7) after the second vaccine dose. Because spike-specific TCR depth and breadth did not differ between the two schedules, AZD1222 recipients who got a second dose at roughly 4 weeks were pooled with those who got a second dose at roughly 12 weeks. Vaccinee samples came from UK trials COV001 and COV002, including a single-blind randomized controlled phase 2/3 trial of AZD1222 (ChAdOx1 nCoV-19) in healthy adults. For TCRbeta chain sequencing, PBMC samples from trial participants were taken at day 0 and at day 28 after the second dose. What the work shows at the level of the full study, not this receptor alone: In the small 56-69-year group, the increase in depth fell short of significance, most likely because of low power. Nearly half of unique spike-specific TCRs reportedly recognized epitopes outside regions mutated in the B.1.351 and B.1.1.7 variants. Participants were mostly white British and included more females than males, and it was suggested by the authors that clonal diversity may have been underestimated. The whole spike protein was spanned by vaccine-associated CD4 TCRs, and dominant responses were seen in regions 160-218 and 743-854. Conclusions about previously exposed vaccinees are limited because only six or seven AZD1222 recipients were SARS-CoV-2 seropositive at baseline. A significant rise in spike-specific TCR breadth and depth was observed after two AZD1222 doses relative to day 0 and relative to MenACWY recipients. Because no day 14 peak-response samples were available, repertoires were characterized only after the peak T cell response.

The CDR3 regions of human TCRbeta chains were analyzed by immunosequencing. The original methods were these. TCRs in the repertoires were compared against a reference library of SARS-CoV-2-specific TCRs that had been generated with the MIRA antigen-specificity platform. Breadth meant the fraction of unique TCRs that were SARS-CoV-2-associated, whereas depth meant the fraction of total T cells that were SARS-CoV-2-associated. Using the MIRA data, each spike-specific TCR was mapped to the spike region that the TCR reacts to and placed in a CD4 or CD8 class. Log10-transformed breadth and depth values were compared by one-way ANOVA with Sidak's multiple comparisons tests. Sourced from immuneACCESS, this table was stored by TCRdb with only in-frame sequences that have V and J called. A share of the clones is absent; for the studies checked, an unresolved V gene accounts for under half, and the remainder has no known explanation. The V and J calls and clone size are taken from that table; D and trimming were inferred from the DNA. The sample data list 85,000 to 120,000 clones, and less than 95% of these were observed just once. The ten largest clones take up 8% of the sample.

In the case of this clone: Its cognate antigen has yet to be identified. It has no much larger one-base neighbor in the sample; base qualities were not kept.

The germline V gene (reference sequence) supplies CDR1 MNHNY and CDR2 SVGAGI. Trimming at the junction amounts to 5 bases on V and 6 bases on J, and the germline ends lie 20 bases apart. Reading from cysteine to phenylalanine, the CDR3 counts 16 amino acids. Only the CDR3 part of the read is kept: 48 bases, read in frame from the first base. Recombination connected TRBV6-6 to TRBJ1-5, with TRBD1 as a weak D call on 5 bases. Sequencing used peripheral blood, obtained 28 days after the second AZD1222 dose. The receptor was derived from an adult who received the AZD1222 COVID-19 vaccine. In nucleotide form, the sequence is TGTGCCAGCAGTCGATATCAGGGTAGGCCGGGTCAGCCCCAGCATTTT. Translated, it gives CASSRYQGRPGQPQHF.